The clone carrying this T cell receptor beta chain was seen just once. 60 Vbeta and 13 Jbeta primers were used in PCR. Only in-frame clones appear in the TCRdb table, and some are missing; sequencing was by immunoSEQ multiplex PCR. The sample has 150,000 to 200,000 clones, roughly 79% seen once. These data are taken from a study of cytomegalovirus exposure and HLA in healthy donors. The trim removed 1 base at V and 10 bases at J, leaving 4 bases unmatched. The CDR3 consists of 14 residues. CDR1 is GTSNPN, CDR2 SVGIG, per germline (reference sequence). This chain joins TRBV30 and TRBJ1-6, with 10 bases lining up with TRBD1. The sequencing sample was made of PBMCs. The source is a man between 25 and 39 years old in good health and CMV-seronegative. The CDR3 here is CAWSAGQGHSPLHF. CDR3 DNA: TGTGCCTGGAGTGCGGGACAGGGGCACTCACCCCTCCACTTT. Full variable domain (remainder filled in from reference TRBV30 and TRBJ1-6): SQTIHQWPATLVQPVGSPLSLECTVEGTSNPNLYWYRQAAGRGLQLLFYSVGIGQISSEVPQNLSASRPQDRQFILSSKKLLLSDSGFYLCAWSAGQGHSPLHFGNGTRLTVT.